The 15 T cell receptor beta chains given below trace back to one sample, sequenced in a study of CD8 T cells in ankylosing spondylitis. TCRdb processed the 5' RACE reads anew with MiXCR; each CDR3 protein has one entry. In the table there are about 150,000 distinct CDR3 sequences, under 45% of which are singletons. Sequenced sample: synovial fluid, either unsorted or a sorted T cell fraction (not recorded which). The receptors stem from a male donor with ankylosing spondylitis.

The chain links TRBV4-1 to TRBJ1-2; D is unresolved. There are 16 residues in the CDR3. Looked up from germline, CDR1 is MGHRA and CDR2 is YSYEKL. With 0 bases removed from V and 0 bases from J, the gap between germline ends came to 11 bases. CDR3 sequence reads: CASSQDLPLPNYGYTF. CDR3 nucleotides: TGCGCCAGCAGCCAAGATCTGCCATTACCTAACTATGGCTACACCTTC.

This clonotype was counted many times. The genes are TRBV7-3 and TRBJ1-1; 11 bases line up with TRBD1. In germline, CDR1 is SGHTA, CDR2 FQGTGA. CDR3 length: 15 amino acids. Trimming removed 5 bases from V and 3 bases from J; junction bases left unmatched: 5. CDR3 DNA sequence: TGTGCCAGCAGCACCGGGACAGGGGGTGACACTGAAGCTTTCTTT. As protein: CASSTGTGGDTEAFF.

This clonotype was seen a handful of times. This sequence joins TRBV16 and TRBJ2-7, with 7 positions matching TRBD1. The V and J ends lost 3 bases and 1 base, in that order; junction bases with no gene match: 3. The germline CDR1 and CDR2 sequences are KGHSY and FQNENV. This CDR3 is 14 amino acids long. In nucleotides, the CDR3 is TGTGCCAGCAGCCAGGGGACAGTGTCCTACGAGCAGTACTTC. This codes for CASSQGTVSYEQYF.

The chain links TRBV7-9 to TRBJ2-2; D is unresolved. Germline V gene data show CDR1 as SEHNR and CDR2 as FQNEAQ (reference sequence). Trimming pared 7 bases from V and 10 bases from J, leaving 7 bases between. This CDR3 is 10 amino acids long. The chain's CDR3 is CASTPSELFF. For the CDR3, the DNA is TGTGCCAGCACTCCCTCGGAGCTGTTTTTT.

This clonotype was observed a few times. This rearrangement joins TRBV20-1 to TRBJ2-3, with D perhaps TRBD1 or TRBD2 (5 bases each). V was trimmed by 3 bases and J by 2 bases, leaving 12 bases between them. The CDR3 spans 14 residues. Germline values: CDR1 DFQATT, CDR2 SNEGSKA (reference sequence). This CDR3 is CSASRDLTTDTQYF. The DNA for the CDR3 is TGCAGTGCTAGCCGGGACCTTACCACAGATACGCAGTATTTT.

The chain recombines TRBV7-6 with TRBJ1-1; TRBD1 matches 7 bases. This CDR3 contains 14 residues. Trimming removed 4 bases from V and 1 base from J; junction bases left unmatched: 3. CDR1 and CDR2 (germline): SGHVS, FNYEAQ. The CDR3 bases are TGTGCCAGCAGCTCACGGACAGGGAACACTGAAGCTTTCTTT. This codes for CASSSRTGNTEAFF.

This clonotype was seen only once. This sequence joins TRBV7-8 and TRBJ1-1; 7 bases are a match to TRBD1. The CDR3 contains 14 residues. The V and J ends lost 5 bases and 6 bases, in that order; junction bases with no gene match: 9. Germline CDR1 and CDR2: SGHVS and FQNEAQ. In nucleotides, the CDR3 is TGTGCCAGCAGCACCAACAGGGGTGGTCCTGAAGCTTTCTTT. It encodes CASSTNRGGPEAFF.

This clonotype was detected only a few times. The CDR3 DNA reads as TGTGCCAGCAGCCTGAAGGGACAGGGACCCTACGAGCAGTACTTC. Its translation: CASSLKGQGPYEQYF. The chain links TRBV7-2 to TRBJ2-7, with TRBD1 matching 9 bases. V was clipped by 5 bases and J by 2 bases; unmatched bases: 7. This CDR3 has 15 residues. The germline V gene has CDR1 SGHTA and CDR2 FQGNSA.

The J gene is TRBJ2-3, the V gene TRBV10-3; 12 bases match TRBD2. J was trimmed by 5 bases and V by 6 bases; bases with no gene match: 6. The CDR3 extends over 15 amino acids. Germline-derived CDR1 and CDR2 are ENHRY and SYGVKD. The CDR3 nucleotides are TGTGCCATCAGCAAGACTAGCGGGAGAGTAGATACGCAGTATTTT. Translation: CAISKTSGRVDTQYF.

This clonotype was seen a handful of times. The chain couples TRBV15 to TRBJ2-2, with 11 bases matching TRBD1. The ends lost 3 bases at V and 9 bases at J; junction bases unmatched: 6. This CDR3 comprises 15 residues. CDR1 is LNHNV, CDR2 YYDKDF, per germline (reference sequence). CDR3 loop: CATSRGQGGERELFF. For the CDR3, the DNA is TGTGCCACCAGCAGGGGACAGGGGGGTGAGAGGGAGCTGTTTTTT.

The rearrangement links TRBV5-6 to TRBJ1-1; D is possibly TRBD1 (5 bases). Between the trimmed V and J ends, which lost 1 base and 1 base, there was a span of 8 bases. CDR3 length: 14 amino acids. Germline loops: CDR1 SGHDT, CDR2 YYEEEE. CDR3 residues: CASSLTGTNTEAFF. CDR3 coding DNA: TGTGCCAGCAGCTTGACAGGAACGAACACTGAAGCTTTCTTT.

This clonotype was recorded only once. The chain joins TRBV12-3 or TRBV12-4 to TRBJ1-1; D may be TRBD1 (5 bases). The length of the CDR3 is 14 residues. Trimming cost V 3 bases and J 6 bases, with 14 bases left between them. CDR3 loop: CASSFWGKVPEAFF. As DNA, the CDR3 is TGTGCCAGCAGTTTCTGGGGGAAGGTACCTGAAGCTTTCTTT.

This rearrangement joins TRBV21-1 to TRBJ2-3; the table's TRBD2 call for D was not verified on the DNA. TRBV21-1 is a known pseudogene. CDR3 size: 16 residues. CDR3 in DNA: TGTGCCAGCAGCAAAGAAAAGCGGGAGGTCAAAGATACGCAGTATTTT. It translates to CASSKEKREVKDTQYF.

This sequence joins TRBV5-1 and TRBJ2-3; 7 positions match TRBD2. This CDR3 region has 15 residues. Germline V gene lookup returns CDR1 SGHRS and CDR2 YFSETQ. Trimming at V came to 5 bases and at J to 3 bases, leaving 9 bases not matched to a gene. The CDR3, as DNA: TGCGCCAGCAGAAGGGCGGGAGCGAGGACAGATACGCAGTATTTT. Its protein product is CASRRAGARTDTQYF.

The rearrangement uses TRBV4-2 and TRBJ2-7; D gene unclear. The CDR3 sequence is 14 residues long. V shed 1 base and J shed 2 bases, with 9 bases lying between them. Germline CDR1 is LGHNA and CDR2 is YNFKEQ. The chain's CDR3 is CASSQGWLAYEQYF. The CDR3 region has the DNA TGTGCCAGCAGCCAAGGGTGGCTAGCCTACGAGCAGTACTTC.